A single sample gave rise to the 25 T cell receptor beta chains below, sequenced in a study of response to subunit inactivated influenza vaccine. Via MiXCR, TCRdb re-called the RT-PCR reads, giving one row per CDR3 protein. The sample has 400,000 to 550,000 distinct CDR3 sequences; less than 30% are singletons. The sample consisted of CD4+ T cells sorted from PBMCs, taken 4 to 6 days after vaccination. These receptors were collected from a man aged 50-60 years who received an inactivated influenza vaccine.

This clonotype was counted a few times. CDR3 loop: CASSFRGALNYGYTF. The CDR3 DNA reads as TGTGCCAGCAGCTTCCGGGGGGCGCTTAACTATGGCTACACCTTC. The chain is built from TRBV7-9 and TRBJ1-2; D perhaps matches TRBD1 (6 bases). From germline, CDR1 is SEHNR and CDR2 FQNEAQ (reference sequence). V gave up 3 bases and J gave up 1 base, with 12 bases separating them. The CDR3 is 15 amino acids.

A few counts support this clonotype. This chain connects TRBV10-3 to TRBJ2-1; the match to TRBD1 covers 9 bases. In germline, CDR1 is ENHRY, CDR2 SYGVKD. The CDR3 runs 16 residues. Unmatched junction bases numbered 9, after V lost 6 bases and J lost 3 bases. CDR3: CAIRASTGGDYNEQFF. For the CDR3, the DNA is TGTGCCATCAGAGCGAGCACAGGGGGCGACTACAATGAGCAGTTCTTC.

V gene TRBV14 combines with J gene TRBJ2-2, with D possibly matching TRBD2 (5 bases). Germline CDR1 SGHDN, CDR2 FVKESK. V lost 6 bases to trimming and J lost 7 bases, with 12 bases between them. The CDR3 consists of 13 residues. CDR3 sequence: CASRSTAGGELFF. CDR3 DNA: TGTGCCAGCAGATCGACCGCGGGCGGGGAGCTGTTTTTT.

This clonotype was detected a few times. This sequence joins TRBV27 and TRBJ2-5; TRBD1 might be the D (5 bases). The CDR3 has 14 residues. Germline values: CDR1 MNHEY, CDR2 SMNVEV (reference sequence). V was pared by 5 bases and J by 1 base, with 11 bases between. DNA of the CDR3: TGTGCCAGCAGTGAGTCAGGGTTCCAAGAGACCCAGTACTTC. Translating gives CASSESGFQETQYF.

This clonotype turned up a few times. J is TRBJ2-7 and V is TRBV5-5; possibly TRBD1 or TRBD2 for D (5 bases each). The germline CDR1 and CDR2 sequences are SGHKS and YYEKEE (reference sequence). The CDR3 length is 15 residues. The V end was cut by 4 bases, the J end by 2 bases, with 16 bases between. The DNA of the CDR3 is TGTGCCAGCAGCAGAAACTCCGGGACGGCCTACGAGCAGTACTTC. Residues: CASSRNSGTAYEQYF.

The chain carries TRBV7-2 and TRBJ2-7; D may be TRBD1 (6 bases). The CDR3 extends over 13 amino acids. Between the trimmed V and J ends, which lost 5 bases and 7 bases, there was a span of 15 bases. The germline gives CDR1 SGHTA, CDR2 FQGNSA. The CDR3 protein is CASSQPGAREQYF. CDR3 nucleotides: TGTGCCAGCAGCCAACCAGGGGCGCGGGAGCAGTACTTC.

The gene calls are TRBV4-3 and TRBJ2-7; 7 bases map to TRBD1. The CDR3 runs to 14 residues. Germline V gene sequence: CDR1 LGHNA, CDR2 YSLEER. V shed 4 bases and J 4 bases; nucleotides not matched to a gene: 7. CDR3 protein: CASSPKGAAYEQYF. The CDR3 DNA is TGCGCCAGCAGCCCTAAGGGGGCGGCTTACGAGCAGTACTTC.

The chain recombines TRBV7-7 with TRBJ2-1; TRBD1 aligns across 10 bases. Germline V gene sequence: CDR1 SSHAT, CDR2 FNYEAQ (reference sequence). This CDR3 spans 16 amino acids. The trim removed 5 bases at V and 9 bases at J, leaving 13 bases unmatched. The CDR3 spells CASSQNAGQGLREQFF. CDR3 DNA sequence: TGTGCCAGCAGCCAAAATGCGGGACAGGGGTTACGTGAGCAGTTCTTC.

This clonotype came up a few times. CDR3 amino acids: CASSGISSEAFF. In DNA, the CDR3 is TGTGCCAGCAGTGGGATCTCCTCTGAAGCTTTCTTT. This chain uses TRBV12-3 or TRBV12-4 with TRBJ1-1; D not certain. This CDR3 is 12 amino acids long. V was cut by 5 bases and J by 6 bases, with 10 bases left in between.

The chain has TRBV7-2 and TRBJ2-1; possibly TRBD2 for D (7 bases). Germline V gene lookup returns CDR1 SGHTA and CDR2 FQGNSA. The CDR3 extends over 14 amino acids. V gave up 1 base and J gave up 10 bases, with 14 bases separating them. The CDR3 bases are TGTGCCAGCAGCTTAGTTGGGGGGGCCCTGGAGCAGTTCTTC. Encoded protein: CASSLVGGALEQFF.

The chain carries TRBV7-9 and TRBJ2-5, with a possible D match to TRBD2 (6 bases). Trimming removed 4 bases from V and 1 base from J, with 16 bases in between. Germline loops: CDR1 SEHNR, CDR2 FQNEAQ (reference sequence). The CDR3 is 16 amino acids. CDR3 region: CASSSLLWRGQETQYF. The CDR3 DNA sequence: TGTGCCAGCAGCTCCCTCTTGTGGAGGGGCCAAGAGACCCAGTACTTC.

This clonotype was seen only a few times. This chain's CDR3 is CASSLVGGGYNEQFF. For the CDR3, the DNA is TGTGCCAGCAGCTTAGTAGGGGGAGGCTACAATGAGCAGTTCTTC. This chain joins TRBV7-9 and TRBJ2-1; D is perhaps TRBD1 or TRBD2 (6 bases each). CDR1 is SEHNR, CDR2 FQNEAQ, per germline (reference sequence). With 1 base removed from V and 3 bases from J, the gap between germline ends came to 10 bases. This CDR3 contains 15 residues.

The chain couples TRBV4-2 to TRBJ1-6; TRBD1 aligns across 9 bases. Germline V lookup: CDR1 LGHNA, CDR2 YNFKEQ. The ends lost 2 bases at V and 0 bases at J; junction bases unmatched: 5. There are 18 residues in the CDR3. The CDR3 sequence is CASSQRGQGSSYNSPLHF. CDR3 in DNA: TGTGCCAGCAGCCAAAGGGGACAGGGAAGCTCCTATAATTCACCCCTCCACTTT.

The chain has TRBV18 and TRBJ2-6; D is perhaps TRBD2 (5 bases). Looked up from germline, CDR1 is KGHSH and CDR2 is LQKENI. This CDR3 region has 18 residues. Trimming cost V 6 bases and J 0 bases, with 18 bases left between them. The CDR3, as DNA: TGTGCCAGCTCGCACCTCCGGGGTAGAAGCTCTGGGGCCAACGTCCTGACTTTC. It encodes CASSHLRGRSSGANVLTF.

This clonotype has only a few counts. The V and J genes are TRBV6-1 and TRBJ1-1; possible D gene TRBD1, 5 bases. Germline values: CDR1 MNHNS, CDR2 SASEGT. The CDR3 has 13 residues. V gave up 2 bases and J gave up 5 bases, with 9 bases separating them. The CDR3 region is CASSEQGGTEAFF. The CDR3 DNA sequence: TGTGCCAGCAGTGAACAGGGCGGGACTGAAGCTTTCTTT.

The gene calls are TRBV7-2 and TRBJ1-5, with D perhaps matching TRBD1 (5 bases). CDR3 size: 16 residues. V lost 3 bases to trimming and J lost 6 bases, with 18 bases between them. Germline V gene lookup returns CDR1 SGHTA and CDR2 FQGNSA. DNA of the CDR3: TGTGCCAGCAGCTTTGATGTTAAGGAGGGGTTTCAGCCCCAGCATTTT. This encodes CASSFDVKEGFQPQHF.

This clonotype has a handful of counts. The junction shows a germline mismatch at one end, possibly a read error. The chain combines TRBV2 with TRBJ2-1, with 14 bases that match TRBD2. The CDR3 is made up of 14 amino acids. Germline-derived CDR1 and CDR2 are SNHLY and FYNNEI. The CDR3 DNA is TGTGCCAGCAGTCCGGGACTAGCGGGAGAAGGGAAGCTCTTC. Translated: CASSPGLAGEGKLF. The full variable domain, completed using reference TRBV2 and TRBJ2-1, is EPEVTQTPSHQVTQMGQEVILRCVPISNHLYFYWYRQILGQKVEFLVSFYNNEISEKSEIFDDQFSVERPDGSNFTLKIRSTKLEDSAMYFCASSPGLAGEGKLFGPGTRLTVL.

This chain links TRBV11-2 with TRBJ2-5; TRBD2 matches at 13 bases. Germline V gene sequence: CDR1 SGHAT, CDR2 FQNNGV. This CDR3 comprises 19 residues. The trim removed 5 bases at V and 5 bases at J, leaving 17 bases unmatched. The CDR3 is CASSVSGTSGVMIYETQYF. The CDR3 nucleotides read TGTGCCAGCAGCGTGTCCGGGACTAGCGGGGTGATGATTTACGAGACCCAGTACTTC.

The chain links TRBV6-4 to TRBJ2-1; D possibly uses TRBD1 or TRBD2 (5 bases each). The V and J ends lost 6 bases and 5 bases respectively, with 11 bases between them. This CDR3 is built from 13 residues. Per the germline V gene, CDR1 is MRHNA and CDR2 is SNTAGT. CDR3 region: CASSRDGDNEQFF. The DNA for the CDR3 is TGTGCCAGCAGCCGGGACGGGGACAATGAGCAGTTCTTC.

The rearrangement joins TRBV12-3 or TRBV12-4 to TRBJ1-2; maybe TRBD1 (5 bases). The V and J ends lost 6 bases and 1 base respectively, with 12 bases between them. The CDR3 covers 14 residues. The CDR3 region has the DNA TGTGCCAGCAGCCGAGACAGCCTTAACTATGGCTACACCTTC. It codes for CASSRDSLNYGYTF.

CDR3 sequence (DNA): TGTGCCAGCAGTCGCCGACAGGACTCCTACGAGCAGTACTTC. Translation: CASSRRQDSYEQYF. V usage is TRBV12-3 or TRBV12-4 and J usage is TRBJ2-7; TRBD1 might be the D (6 bases). The V gene lost 5 bases and the J gene lost 0 bases, with 11 bases spanning the gap. The CDR3 is made up of 14 amino acids.

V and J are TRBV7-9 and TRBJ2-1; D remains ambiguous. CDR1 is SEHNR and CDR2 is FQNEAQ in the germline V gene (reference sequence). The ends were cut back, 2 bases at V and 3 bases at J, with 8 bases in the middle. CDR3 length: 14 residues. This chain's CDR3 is CASSLTIRYNEQFF. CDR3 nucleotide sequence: TGTGCCAGCAGCTTAACTATACGCTACAATGAGCAGTTCTTC.

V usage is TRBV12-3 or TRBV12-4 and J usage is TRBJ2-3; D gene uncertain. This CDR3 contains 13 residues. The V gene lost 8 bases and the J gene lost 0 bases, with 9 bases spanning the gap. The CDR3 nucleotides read TGTGCCAGCGACAATCTTAGCACAGATACGCAGTATTTT. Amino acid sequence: CASDNLSTDTQYF.

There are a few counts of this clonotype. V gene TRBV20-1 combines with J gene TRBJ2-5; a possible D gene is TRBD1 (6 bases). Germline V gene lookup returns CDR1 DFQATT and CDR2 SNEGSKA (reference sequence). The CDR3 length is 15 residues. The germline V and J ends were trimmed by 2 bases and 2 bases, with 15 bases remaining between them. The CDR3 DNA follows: TGCAGTGCTAGACGGTCGGGACATCTGCAAGAGACCCAGTACTTC. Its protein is CSARRSGHLQETQYF.

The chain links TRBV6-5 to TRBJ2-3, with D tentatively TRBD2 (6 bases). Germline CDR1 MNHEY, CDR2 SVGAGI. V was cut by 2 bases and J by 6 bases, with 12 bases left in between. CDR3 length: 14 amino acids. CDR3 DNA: TGTGCCAGCAGTTACCAGACTGGGGGGGATACGCAGTATTTT. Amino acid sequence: CASSYQTGGDTQYF.